This TCR beta chain was retrieved from a study of cytomegalovirus exposure and HLA in healthy donors. As concerns this clone: What it recognizes is unknown.

Broader study findings: Altogether, some 170 TCR beta chains were recorded as cytomegalovirus-associated.

CDR3 length: 17 residues. The V gene lost 4 bases and the J gene lost 0 bases, with 20 bases spanning the gap. CDR1 is SGHDT and CDR2 is YYEEEE in the germline V gene. Sequenced by immunoSEQ multiplex PCR; TCRdb stores in-frame clones only, minus some. Of about 120,000 clones listed, 70% to 90% were seen once; the top ten hold 2% to 2.5%. Sequencing was done on a sample of PBMCs. The chain has TRBV5-6 and TRBJ2-7, with TRBD1 as a possible D gene (6 bases). The receptor was isolated from a woman in her 30s in good health and CMV-seronegative. The CDR3 nucleotides read TGTGCCAGCAGCCTCAGTGGGACATGGCCGAGCTCCTACGAGCAGTACTTC. It encodes CASSLSGTWPSSYEQYF. The full variable domain, with the rest looked up from reference TRBV5-6 and TRBJ2-7, is DAGVTQSPTHLIKTRGQQVTLRCSPKSGHDTVSWYQQALGQGPQFIFQYYEEEERQRGNFPDRFSGHQFPNYSSELNVNALLLGDSALYLCASSLSGTWPSSYEQYFGPGTRLTVT.